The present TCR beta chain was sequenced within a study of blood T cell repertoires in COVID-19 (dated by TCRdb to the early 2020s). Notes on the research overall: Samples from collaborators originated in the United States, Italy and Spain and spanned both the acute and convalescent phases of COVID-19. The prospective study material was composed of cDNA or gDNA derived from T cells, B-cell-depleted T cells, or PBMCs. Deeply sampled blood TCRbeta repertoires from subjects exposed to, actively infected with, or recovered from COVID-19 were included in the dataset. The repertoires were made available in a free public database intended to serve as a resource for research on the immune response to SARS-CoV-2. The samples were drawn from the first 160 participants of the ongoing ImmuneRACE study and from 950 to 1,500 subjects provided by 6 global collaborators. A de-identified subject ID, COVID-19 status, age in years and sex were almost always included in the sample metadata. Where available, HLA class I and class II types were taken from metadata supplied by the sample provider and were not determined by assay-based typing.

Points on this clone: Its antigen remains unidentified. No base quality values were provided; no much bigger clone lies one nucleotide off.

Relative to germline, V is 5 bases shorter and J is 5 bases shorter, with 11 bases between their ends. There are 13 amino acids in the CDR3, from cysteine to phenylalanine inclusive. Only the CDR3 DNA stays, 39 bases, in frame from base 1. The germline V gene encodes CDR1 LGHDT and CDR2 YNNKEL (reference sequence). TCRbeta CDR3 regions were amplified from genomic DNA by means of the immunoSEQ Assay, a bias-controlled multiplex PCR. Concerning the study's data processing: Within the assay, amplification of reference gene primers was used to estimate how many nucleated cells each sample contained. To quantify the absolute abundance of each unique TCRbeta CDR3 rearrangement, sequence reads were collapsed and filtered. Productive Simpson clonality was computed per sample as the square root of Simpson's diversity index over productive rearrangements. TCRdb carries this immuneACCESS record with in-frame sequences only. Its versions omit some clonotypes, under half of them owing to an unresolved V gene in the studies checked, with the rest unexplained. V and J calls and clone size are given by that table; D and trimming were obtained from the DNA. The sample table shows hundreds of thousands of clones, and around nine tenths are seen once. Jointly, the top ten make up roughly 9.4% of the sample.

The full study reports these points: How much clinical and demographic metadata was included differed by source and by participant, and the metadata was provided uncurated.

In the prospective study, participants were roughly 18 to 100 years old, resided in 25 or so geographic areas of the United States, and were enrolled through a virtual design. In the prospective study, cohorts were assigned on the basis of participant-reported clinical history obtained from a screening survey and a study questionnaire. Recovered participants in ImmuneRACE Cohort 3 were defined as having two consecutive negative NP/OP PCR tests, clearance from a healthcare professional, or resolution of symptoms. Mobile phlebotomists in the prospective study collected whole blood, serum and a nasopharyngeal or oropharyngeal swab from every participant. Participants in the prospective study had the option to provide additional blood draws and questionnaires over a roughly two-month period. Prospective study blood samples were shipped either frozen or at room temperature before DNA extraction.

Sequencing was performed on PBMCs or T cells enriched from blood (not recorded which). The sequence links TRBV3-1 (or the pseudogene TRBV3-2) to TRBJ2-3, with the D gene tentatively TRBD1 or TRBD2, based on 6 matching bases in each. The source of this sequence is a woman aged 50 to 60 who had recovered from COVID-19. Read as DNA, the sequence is TGTGCCAGCAGCGAAGGGGGGCGAGATACGCAGTATTTT. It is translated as CASSEGGRDTQYF.